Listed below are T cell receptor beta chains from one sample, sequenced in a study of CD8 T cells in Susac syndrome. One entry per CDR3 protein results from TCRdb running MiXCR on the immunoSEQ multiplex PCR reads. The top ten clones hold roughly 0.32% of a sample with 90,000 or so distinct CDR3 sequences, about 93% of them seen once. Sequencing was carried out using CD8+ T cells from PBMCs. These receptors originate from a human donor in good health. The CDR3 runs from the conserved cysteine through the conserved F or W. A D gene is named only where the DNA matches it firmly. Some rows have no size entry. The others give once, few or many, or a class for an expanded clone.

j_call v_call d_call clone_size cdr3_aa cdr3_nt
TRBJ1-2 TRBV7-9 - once CASSLSGTYGYTF TGTGCCAGCAGCTTATCGGGAACCTATGGCTACACCTTC
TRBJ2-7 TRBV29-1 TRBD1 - CSVEGIKGQVSYEQYF TGCAGCGTTGAAGGTATAAAGGGACAGGTATCCTACGAGCAGTACTTC
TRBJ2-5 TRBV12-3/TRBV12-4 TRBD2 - CASTLRRGALETQYF TGTGCCAGCACCCTAAGGCGGGGGGCTCTGGAGACCCAGTACTTC
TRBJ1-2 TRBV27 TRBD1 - CASSASGTGGDGYTF TGTGCCAGCAGTGCCTCCGGGACAGGGGGGGACGGCTACACCTTC
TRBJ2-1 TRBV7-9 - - CASSPGLSNEQFF TGTGCCAGCAGCCCGGGACTTTCCAATGAGCAGTTCTTC
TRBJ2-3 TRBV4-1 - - CASSQEIGQITDTQYF TGCGCCAGCAGCCAAGAAATAGGACAGATCACAGATACGCAGTATTTT
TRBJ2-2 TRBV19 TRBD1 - CASRARDRASGELFF TGTGCCAGCCGTGCTAGGGACAGGGCATCCGGGGAGCTGTTTTTT
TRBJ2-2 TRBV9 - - CASSTHTGELFF TGTGCCAGCAGCACCCACACCGGGGAGCTGTTTTTT
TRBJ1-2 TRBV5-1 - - CASSWREPPGGYTF TGCGCCAGCAGCTGGAGGGAACCTCCGGGAGGCTACACCTTC
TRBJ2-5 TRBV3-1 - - CASSQAGEETQYF TGTGCCAGCAGCCAAGCAGGGGAAGAGACCCAGTACTTC
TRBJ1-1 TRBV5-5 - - CASSLTTDTEAFF TGTGCCAGCAGCCTAACAACGGACACTGAAGCTTTCTTT
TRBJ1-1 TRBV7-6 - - CASSLSSTTEAFF TGTGCCAGCAGCTTATCCTCGACAACTGAAGCTTTCTTT
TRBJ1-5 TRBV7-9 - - CASSFDYQETSNQPQHF TGTGCCAGCAGCTTTGATTACCAGGAGACCAGCAATCAGCCCCAGCATTTT
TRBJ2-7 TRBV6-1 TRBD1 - CASSEGGGASHEQYF TGTGCCAGCAGTGAAGGAGGGGGCGCTTCCCACGAGCAGTACTTC
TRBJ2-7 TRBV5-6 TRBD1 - CASSLGQALREQYF TGTGCCAGCAGCCTGGGACAGGCTCTTCGTGAGCAGTACTTC
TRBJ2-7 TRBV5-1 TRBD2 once CASTTGTSGYEQYF TGCGCCAGCACCACCGGGACTAGCGGGTACGAGCAGTACTTC
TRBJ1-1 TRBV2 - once CAGIDRNTEAFF TGTGCCGGGATCGACCGGAACACTGAAGCTTTCTTT
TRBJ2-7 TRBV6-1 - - CASSASEGLGSHEQYF TGTGCCAGCAGTGCCTCGGAGGGCCTGGGGTCCCACGAGCAGTACTTC
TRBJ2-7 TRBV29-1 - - CSVVGGGGYEQYF TGCAGCGTTGTGGGTGGGGGAGGTTACGAGCAGTACTTC
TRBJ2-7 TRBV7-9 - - CASSPLDSYEQYF TGTGCCAGCAGCCCCCTGGACAGCTACGAGCAGTACTTC
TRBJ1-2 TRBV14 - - CASSQGEGFYGYTF TGTGCCAGCAGCCAAGGGGAGGGTTTCTATGGCTACACCTTC
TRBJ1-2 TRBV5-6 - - CASSGGGNYGYTF TGTGCCAGCAGCGGAGGGGGGAACTATGGCTACACCTTC
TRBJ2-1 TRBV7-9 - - CASSSIYEQFF TGTGCCAGCAGCTCCATCTATGAGCAGTTCTTC
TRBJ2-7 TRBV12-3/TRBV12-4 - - CASSLHEWGVLSHAYEQYF TGTGCCAGCAGTTTACATGAATGGGGGGTTCTCTCCCACGCCTACGAGCAGTACTTC
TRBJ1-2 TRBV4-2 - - CASSQETDYGYTF TGTGCCAGCAGCCAAGAGACGGATTATGGCTACACCTTC
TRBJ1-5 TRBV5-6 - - CASSFGYSNQPQHF TGTGCCAGCAGCTTCGGATATAGCAATCAGCCCCAGCATTTT
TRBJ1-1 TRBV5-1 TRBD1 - CASSWGQGDTEAFF TGCGCCAGCAGCTGGGGACAGGGAGACACTGAAGCTTTCTTT
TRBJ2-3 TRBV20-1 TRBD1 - CSALLRTGPDTQYF TGCAGTGCTCTTCTTCGGACAGGGCCAGATACGCAGTATTTT
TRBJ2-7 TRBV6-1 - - CASSTLERSGHSYEQYF TGTGCCAGCAGTACCCTTGAGCGGAGCGGCCACTCCTACGAGCAGTACTTC
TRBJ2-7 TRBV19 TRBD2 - CASETSGGSYEQYF TGTGCCAGTGAGACTAGCGGGGGTTCCTACGAGCAGTACTTC
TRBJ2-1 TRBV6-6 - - CASSYGGWEQFF TGTGCCAGCAGTTACGGGGGCTGGGAGCAGTTCTTC
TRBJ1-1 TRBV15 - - CATSRVPTTGTKNTEAFF TGTGCCACCAGCAGAGTGCCGACCACCGGGACAAAGAACACTGAAGCTTTCTTT
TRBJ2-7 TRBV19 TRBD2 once CASSTGTSYYEQYF TGTGCCAGTAGTACCGGGACTAGCTACTACGAGCAGTACTTC
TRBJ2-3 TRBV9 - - CASSVVGVGDTQYF TGTGCCAGCAGCGTAGTGGGGGTGGGGGATACGCAGTATTTT
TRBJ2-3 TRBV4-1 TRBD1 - CASSGPRQGERTDTQYF TGCGCCAGCAGCGGGCCCCGACAGGGGGAAAGAACAGATACGCAGTATTTT
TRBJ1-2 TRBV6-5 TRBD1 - CASREGGGYTF TGTGCCAGCAGGGAAGGGGGCGGCTACACCTTC
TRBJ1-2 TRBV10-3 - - CAIREPGGATNYGYTF TGTGCCATCAGGGAACCCGGTGGCGCAACTAACTATGGCTACACCTTC
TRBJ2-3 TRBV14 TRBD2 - CASSQEESRGERATQYF TGTGCCAGCAGCCAAGAAGAATCCCGGGGGGAGCGGGCTACGCAGTATTTT
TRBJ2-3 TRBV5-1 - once CASSLGTARVDTQYF TGCGCCAGCAGCTTGGGGACCGCTCGAGTAGATACGCAGTATTTT
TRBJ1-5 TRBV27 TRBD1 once CASSPRTGVNPLYSNQPQHF TGTGCCAGCAGTCCCCGGACAGGCGTAAACCCCCTGTATAGCAATCAGCCCCAGCATTTT
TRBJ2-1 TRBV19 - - CASSIRLNEQFF TGTGCCAGTAGTATTAGGTTGAATGAGCAGTTCTTC
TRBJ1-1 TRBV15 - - CATSRDLQGEAFF TGTGCCACCAGCAGAGATCTACAGGGCGAGGCTTTCTTT